Each of the 16 T cell receptor beta chains below was sequenced from the same sample in a study of blood T cell repertoires in COVID-19. Data came from immunoSEQ multiplex PCR; TCRdb stores just in-frame clones and leaves some out. The table records tens of thousands of clones, approximately 78% of them present only once. Sequencing was performed on peripheral blood. The receptors originated from a woman aged 55-69 years with acute or convalescent COVID-19.

This clone turned up a few times. This rearrangement joins TRBV21-1 to TRBJ2-1; the table's D call TRBD1 went unverified against the DNA. TRBV21-1 is a known pseudogene. The CDR3 loop spans 12 amino acids. CDR3 nucleotides: TGTGCCAGCAGCAACAGGGGCAATGAGCAGTTCTTC. Amino acids: CASSNRGNEQFF.

The chain links TRBV19 to TRBJ1-5, with a possible D match to TRBD1 (5 bases). The V gene lost 5 bases and the J gene lost 5 bases, with 13 bases spanning the gap. The CDR3 has 14 amino acids. Germline CDR1 is LNHDA and CDR2 is SQIVND (reference sequence). The CDR3 loop reads CASSPPGFYQPQHF. The DNA for the CDR3 is TGTGCCAGTAGTCCCCCAGGGTTTTATCAGCCCCAGCATTTT.

In DNA form, the CDR3 reads TGCGCCAGCAGCTTGGGGCAGGGGCCCGAAGCTTTCTTT. Protein product: CASSLGQGPEAFF. This sequence joins TRBV5-1 and TRBJ1-1, with D perhaps TRBD1 (6 bases). Deletions cut 0 bases from V and 8 bases from J, with 11 bases between. Per the germline V gene, CDR1 is SGHRS and CDR2 is YFSETQ. The CDR3 sequence is 13 residues long.

The chain couples TRBV4-1 to TRBJ1-2, with 7 bases that match TRBD1. J lost 2 bases, V lost 4 bases, and 4 bases had no gene match. Germline CDR1 reads MGHRA; CDR2 reads YSYEKL. The CDR3 runs to 14 residues. CDR3 in amino acids: CASSPVGQNYGYTF. As DNA, the CDR3 is TGCGCCAGCAGCCCAGTGGGACAGAACTATGGCTACACCTTC.

This clone has a single count. The rearrangement uses TRBV10-3 and TRBJ1-1, with D perhaps matching TRBD1 (5 bases). Germline assignment: CDR1 ENHRY and CDR2 SYGVKD. Trimming removed 11 bases from V and 5 bases from J, with 18 bases in between. The CDR3 has 13 amino acids. The CDR3 coding sequence is TGTGCCTCCGGGGCGGAGGGGCCGACTGAAGCTTTCTTT. As protein: CASGAEGPTEAFF.

Details on this clone: Different DNA sequences within this sample yield the same CDR3. J is TRBJ1-2 and V is TRBV3-1 (or the pseudogene TRBV3-2), with unresolved D. Germline CDR1 LGHDT, CDR2 YNNKEL (reference sequence). This CDR3 region has 13 residues. V lost 1 base, J lost 4 bases, and 7 bases lay in between. The CDR3, as DNA: TGTGCCAGCAGCCAAGTGTACAGCTATGGCTACACCTTC. It codes for CASSQVYSYGYTF.

V and J are TRBV4-2 and TRBJ2-3, with 9 bases lining up with TRBD2. The CDR3 sequence is 16 residues long. The germline V gene has CDR1 LGHNA and CDR2 YNFKEQ. Unmatched junction bases numbered 4, after V lost 1 base and J lost 2 bases. This chain's CDR3 is CASSQAGGGATDTQYF. The CDR3 DNA reads as TGTGCCAGCAGCCAAGCGGGCGGGGGGGCCACAGATACGCAGTATTTT.

The V gene is TRBV6-2 or TRBV6-3, the J gene TRBJ1-1; the D gene is possibly TRBD1 (5 bases). Between the trimmed V and J ends, which lost 0 bases and 4 bases, there was a span of 15 bases. The germline gives CDR1 MNHEY, CDR2 SVGEGT. CDR3 length: 16 residues. CDR3 bases: TGTGCCAGCAGTTACTCAATGGGACTTGGAAGCACTGAAGCTTTCTTT. Protein: CASSYSMGLGSTEAFF.

This clone was counted between two and nine times. V usage is TRBV10-3 and J usage is TRBJ2-1; D perhaps matches TRBD2 (6 bases). The CDR3 is 13 amino acids. Trimming left V 7 bases short and J 5 bases short, with 12 bases between. Germline loops: CDR1 ENHRY, CDR2 SYGVKD. This CDR3 reads CAITPGDHNEQFF. The CDR3 DNA sequence: TGTGCCATCACCCCGGGGGACCACAATGAGCAGTTCTTC.

This clone appeared a few times. V and J are TRBV10-1 and TRBJ2-2, with TRBD1 identical over 10 bases. The germline V gene has CDR1 WNHNN and CDR2 SYGVQD (reference sequence). V shed 6 bases, J shed 6 bases, and the junction held 10 bases outside the gene matches. The CDR3 loop spans 16 amino acids. The CDR3 region is CASSPGGTGAAGELFF. Written as DNA, the CDR3 is TGCGCCAGCAGCCCGGGCGGGACAGGGGCAGCCGGGGAGCTGTTTTTT.

The V call is TRBV19, the J call TRBJ1-1, with 7 bases aligning to TRBD1. Germline V gives CDR1 LNHDA, CDR2 SQIVND (reference sequence). The CDR3 contains 13 residues. With V trimmed by 5 bases and J by 4 bases, 4 bases remained unmatched. CDR3 sequence: CASSQGQLTEAFF. For the CDR3, the DNA is TGTGCCAGTAGTCAGGGACAGCTCACTGAAGCTTTCTTT.

The gene calls are TRBV3-1 (or the pseudogene TRBV3-2) and TRBJ1-1; D gene unclear. V was shortened by 1 base and J by 3 bases, with 3 bases between the two germline ends. Germline CDR1 is LGHDT and CDR2 is YNNKEL (reference sequence). The CDR3 runs 12 residues. In nucleotides, the CDR3 is TGTGCCAGCAGCCAAGCTGACACTGAAGCTTTCTTT. Protein product: CASSQADTEAFF.

This chain links TRBV4-1 with TRBJ2-1, with TRBD1 matching over 8 bases. The germline gives CDR1 MGHRA, CDR2 YSYEKL. V was pared by 6 bases and J by 6 bases, with 4 bases of the junction left unmatched. The CDR3 is 13 residues long. The CDR3 loop reads CASSPTGANEQFF. In DNA, the CDR3 is TGCGCCAGCAGTCCGACAGGGGCCAATGAGCAGTTCTTC.

The chain is built from TRBV18 and TRBJ1-2; no reliable D call. The germline V and J ends were trimmed by 3 bases and 6 bases, with 17 bases remaining between them. This CDR3 has 15 residues. Per germline, CDR1 KGHSH and CDR2 LQKENI. The CDR3 region is CASSPIPTPKNGYTF. The CDR3, as DNA: TGTGCCAGCTCACCCATTCCGACACCAAAGAATGGCTACACCTTC.

The chain is built from TRBV7-8 and TRBJ1-2, with D possibly being TRBD1 (6 bases). The CDR3 has 15 amino acids. CDR1 and CDR2 from the germline V gene are SGHVS and FQNEAQ. V lost 0 bases, J lost 2 bases, and 10 bases lay in between. The CDR3 reads CASSLAAGENYGYTF. Written as DNA, the CDR3 is TGTGCCAGCAGCTTAGCCGCAGGGGAGAACTATGGCTACACCTTC.

This clone showed up just a few times. The chain has TRBV5-1 and TRBJ1-2; D remains unclear. Germline V lookup: CDR1 SGHRS, CDR2 YFSETQ. The CDR3 length is 13 residues. V shed 4 bases and J shed 4 bases, with 11 bases lying between them. This CDR3 reads CASSLTGIYGYTF. In DNA form, the CDR3 reads TGCGCCAGCAGCCTAACGGGAATCTATGGCTACACCTTC.